A single T cell receptor (beta chain) is shown here with its context. The antigen is not known. Chemo-refractory metastatic non-small-cell lung cancer patients received focal radiation with ipilimumab CTLA-4 blockade. CDR3 length equals 12 residues. Per germline, CDR1 SGDLS and CDR2 YYNGEE. Trimming cost V 7 bases and J 2 bases; bases outside gene matches: 3. The record originates from a study of radiotherapy plus CTLA-4 blockade in lung cancer. About the study: Objective responses were seen in 15% to 20% of patients, disease control in over 25%.

TCRdb keeps only in-frame clones here, not all; method: immunoSEQ multiplex PCR. The sample yields under 20,000 clones, 86% seen once. Study-wide points: How blood T cell clones changed early, along with interferon-beta, reportedly forecast response best. Radiotherapy was combined with ipilimumab, and tumor-derived TCR clones then expanded in blood.

This TCR was recovered from a human donor with non-small cell lung cancer whose response to radiotherapy plus ipilimumab could not be evaluated. The chain couples TRBV9 to TRBJ2-7, with 7 positions matching TRBD2. This specimen was peripheral blood, taken from a patient treated with radiotherapy plus ipilimumab. The DNA for the CDR3 is TGTGCCAGCGGGGGGGGTCCCTACGAGCAGTACTTC. It encodes CASGGGPYEQYF.